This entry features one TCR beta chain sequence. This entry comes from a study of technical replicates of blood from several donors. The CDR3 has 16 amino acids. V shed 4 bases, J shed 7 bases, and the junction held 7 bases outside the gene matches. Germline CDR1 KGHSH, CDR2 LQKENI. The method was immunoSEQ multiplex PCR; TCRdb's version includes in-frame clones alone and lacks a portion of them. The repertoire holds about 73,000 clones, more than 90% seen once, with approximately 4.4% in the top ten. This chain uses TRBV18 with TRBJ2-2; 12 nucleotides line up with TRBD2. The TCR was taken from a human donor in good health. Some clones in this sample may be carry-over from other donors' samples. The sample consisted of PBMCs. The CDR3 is CASSLQLAGGFGELFF. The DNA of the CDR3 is TGTGCCAGCTCACTGCAACTAGCGGGAGGTTTCGGGGAGCTGTTTTTT.